A single sample is the source of the 22 T cell receptor beta chains below, sequenced in a study of monozygotic twins with inflammatory bowel disease. Using the 5' RACE reads, TCRdb records one entry per CDR3 protein without DNA. In total, the table holds roughly 150,000 distinct CDR3 sequences. The sample comprised blood. These receptors all stem from a human donor with ulcerative colitis or Crohn's disease, or a healthy co-twin of an affected twin (not recorded which).

The chain has TRBV7-3 and TRBJ2-1; the D gene TCRdb calls, TRBD1, cannot be checked with no DNA. The length of the CDR3 is 15 residues. The V gene's germline CDR1 is SGHTA and CDR2 FQGTGA. The CDR3 here is CASSLRDRPNNEQFF.

The chain employs TRBV29-1 and TRBJ2-7; there is no DNA to check the TCRdb D call of TRBD2. The CDR3 is 13 residues long. The germline V gene has CDR1 SQVTM and CDR2 ANQGSEA. CDR3 loop: CSVGTSGSYEQYF.

The chain combines TRBV5-1 with TRBJ2-5; TCRdb picks TRBD1, but there is no DNA to check that call. CDR3 size: 15 residues. Germline-derived CDR1 and CDR2 are SGHRS and YFSETQ. The CDR3 is CASRDFWDGQETQYF.

V gene TRBV28 combines with J gene TRBJ2-5; TCRdb gives TRBD1 as the D gene, but with no DNA this cannot be confirmed. Germline V gene data show CDR1 as MDHEN and CDR2 as SYDVKM. This CDR3 contains 16 residues. CDR3 in amino acids: CASSFGGLPPQETQYF.

The V and J genes are TRBV10-2 and TRBJ2-3; TCRdb's D call of TRBD2 is untestable without DNA. The CDR3 covers 15 residues. Germline V gene sequence: CDR1 WSHSY, CDR2 SAAADI. The CDR3: CASSVVAGLTDTQYF.

The chain carries TRBV29-1 and TRBJ2-2; as DNA is missing, the TRBD1 call by TCRdb cannot be tested. The CDR3 is 15 amino acids. Germline CDR1 and CDR2: SQVTM and ANQGSEA. CDR3: CSVESLPGSGGELFF.

This clonotype registers medium-sized by frequency. The chain's CDR3 is CASSLETSGRGYEQYF. The J gene is TRBJ2-7, the V gene TRBV12-3 or TRBV12-4; TCRdb names TRBD2, which stays unverified in the absence of DNA. This CDR3 spans 16 amino acids.

The chain employs TRBV28 and TRBJ2-5. The V gene's germline CDR1 is MDHEN and CDR2 SYDVKM. This CDR3 region has 16 residues. The CDR3 sequence is CASSLRVASMRETQYF.

This chain uses TRBV4-1 with TRBJ2-1; there is no DNA to check the TCRdb D call of TRBD2. The CDR3 sequence is 15 residues long. CDR1 MGHRA and CDR2 YSYEKL come from the germline V gene. This chain's CDR3 is CASSQRDGPWSEQFF.

V is TRBV30 and J is TRBJ2-7; TCRdb indicates TRBD2, and absent DNA this call remains unverified. Germline V gene lookup returns CDR1 GTSNPN and CDR2 SVGIG (reference sequence). The CDR3 loop spans 14 amino acids. CDR3 protein: CAWTKRSGRGEQYF. Based on the CDR3 plus reference TRBV30 and TRBJ2-7, the full variable domain is SQTIHQWPATLVQPVGSPLSLECTVEGTSNPNLYWYRQAAGRGLQLLFYSVGIGQISSEVPQNLSASRPQDRQFILSSKKLLLSDSGFYLCAWTKRSGRGEQYFGPGTRLTVT.

V is TRBV11-2 and J is TRBJ2-7. The length of the CDR3 is 14 residues. CDR1 and CDR2 (germline): SGHAT, FQNNGV. CDR3 amino acids: CASSSTAKSYEQYF.

The rearrangement links TRBV19 to TRBJ2-2. CDR1 LNHDA and CDR2 SQIVND come from the germline V gene (reference sequence). The CDR3 is 14 residues long. The CDR3 sequence is CASSLRLNTGELFF.

The chain carries TRBV6-5 and TRBJ2-5. Germline V gives CDR1 MNHEY, CDR2 SVGAGI. The CDR3 runs to 14 residues. CDR3 sequence: CASSTRRPQETQYF.

The chain links TRBV6-5 to TRBJ2-1; TCRdb designates TRBD1, a call that cannot be tested without DNA. Germline V CDR1 and CDR2: MNHEY, SVGAGI. The CDR3 length is 16 residues. CDR3 amino acids: CASSYSPGEAYNEQFF.

This chain uses TRBV9 with TRBJ2-1. The CDR3 covers 12 residues. Germline V lookup: CDR1 SGDLS, CDR2 YYNGEE. CDR3 protein: CASSDSDNEQFF.

The chain uses TRBV10-3 and TRBJ1-2; TCRdb proposes TRBD1, but this gene call is untestable without DNA. Germline V CDR1 and CDR2: ENHRY, SYGVKD. The CDR3 has 15 residues. The CDR3 region is CAISSRGQGNYGYTF.

V usage is TRBV5-1 and J usage is TRBJ2-4. CDR1 is SGHRS, CDR2 YFSETQ, per germline. CDR3 length equals 16 residues. CDR3 protein: CASSFGRLAGKNIQYF. Variable domain in full (rest from reference TRBV5-1 and TRBJ2-4): KAGVTQTPRYLIKTRGQQVTLSCSPISGHRSVSWYQQTPGQGLQFLFEYFSETQRNKGNFPGRFSGRQFSNSRSEMNVSTLELGDSALYLCASSFGRLAGKNIQYFGAGTRLSVL.

The chain links TRBV29-1 to TRBJ2-1. Germline V lookup: CDR1 SQVTM, CDR2 ANQGSEA. The CDR3 loop spans 15 amino acids. Here the CDR3 reads CSVERSLSSYNEQFF.

The rearrangement links TRBV6-6 to TRBJ2-3. This CDR3 is built from 14 residues. In germline, CDR1 is MNHNY, CDR2 SVGAGI (reference sequence). The CDR3: CASRLQAGTDTQYF.

The gene calls are TRBV24-1 and TRBJ1-5; TCRdb's assignment of TRBD1 cannot be checked, as there is no DNA. Germline lookup yields CDR1 KGHDR and CDR2 SFDVKD. The CDR3 is made up of 13 amino acids. CDR3 region: CATQGEGNQPQHF.

This chain links TRBV7-9 with TRBJ1-1. This CDR3 comprises 16 residues. Germline V lookup: CDR1 SEHNR, CDR2 FQNEAQ (reference sequence). The CDR3 loop reads CASSLAAGPLDTEAFF.

The chain is built from TRBV28 and TRBJ2-2; absent DNA, TCRdb's TRBD2 call cannot be checked. This CDR3 region has 15 residues. Germline V gives CDR1 MDHEN, CDR2 SYDVKM. CDR3 in amino acids: CASSSGLAGEVELFF.